These 30 T cell receptor beta chains share one sample of origin, sequenced in a study of cytomegalovirus exposure and HLA in healthy donors. PCR employed 60 Vbeta and 13 Jbeta primers. Clones were read by immunoSEQ multiplex PCR, and TCRdb kept only the in-frame ones, dropping some. Of tens of thousands of clones listed, approximately 70% are singletons. The sequencing input was PBMCs. Source of these receptors: a woman aged 55 to 70 in good health and CMV-seropositive.

This chain joins TRBV7-2 and TRBJ1-2; TRBD1 agrees at 9 bases. The CDR3 sequence is 14 residues long. From germline, CDR1 is SGHTA and CDR2 FQGNSA. The ends lost 5 bases at V and 7 bases at J; junction bases unmatched: 8. CDR3: CASSAPGTGSGYTF. CDR3 DNA: TGTGCCAGCAGCGCACCCGGGACAGGGAGTGGCTACACCTTC.

The genes are TRBV7-2 and TRBJ1-1; D not resolved. V lost 5 bases and J lost 4, with 14 bases in between. The CDR3 totals 14 residues. Germline CDR1 and CDR2: SGHTA and FQGNSA. CDR3 region: CASSLLTSGTEAFF. Written as DNA, the CDR3 is TGTGCCAGCAGCCTCCTGACTAGCGGCACTGAAGCTTTCTTT.

J is TRBJ1-1 and V is TRBV18; 9 bases match TRBD1. The trim removed 6 bases at V and 3 bases at J, leaving 5 bases unmatched. Looked up from germline, CDR1 is KGHSH and CDR2 is LQKENI. CDR3 length: 14 amino acids. This chain's CDR3 is CASSQGQGDTEAFF. The CDR3 DNA reads as TGTGCCAGCTCCCAGGGACAGGGAGACACTGAAGCTTTCTTT.

The chain couples TRBV7-2 to TRBJ2-4; D is ambiguous. Germline V lookup: CDR1 SGHTA, CDR2 FQGNSA. The CDR3 totals 15 residues. V was shortened by 0 bases and J by 7 bases, with 13 bases between the two germline ends. The CDR3 protein is CASSLALPPGNIQYF. The CDR3, as DNA: TGTGCCAGCAGCTTAGCGCTCCCCCCCGGGAACATTCAGTACTTC.

The J gene is TRBJ2-5, the V gene TRBV6-6, with 15 positions matching TRBD2. The length of the CDR3 is 16 residues. Per germline, CDR1 MNHNY and CDR2 SVGAGI (reference sequence). Trimming took 7 bases from V and 3 from J; bases not matched to a gene: 6. CDR3 in DNA: TGTGCCAGCACCCGAGGGACTAGCGGGGGGAAAGAGACCCAGTACTTC. Residues: CASTRGTSGGKETQYF.

V usage is TRBV13 and J usage is TRBJ2-3, with 7 bases matching TRBD2. The CDR3 contains 16 residues. Unmatched junction bases numbered 6, after V lost 0 bases and J lost 3 bases. Germline CDR1 is PRHDT and CDR2 is FYEKMQ (reference sequence). The CDR3 spells CASSLGVAGGTDTQYF. In DNA, the CDR3 is TGTGCCAGCAGCTTAGGCGTAGCGGGCGGTACAGATACGCAGTATTTT.

This clone was observed a handful of times. The V call is TRBV7-8, the J call TRBJ1-1; D not certain. The CDR3 is 13 amino acids. The ends were cut back, 6 bases at V and 1 base at J, with 9 bases in the middle. From germline, CDR1 is SGHVS and CDR2 FQNEAQ. Written as DNA, the CDR3 is TGTGCCAGCAGTTCGAGAACGAACACTGAAGCTTTCTTT. Translated, it gives CASSSRTNTEAFF.

This chain uses TRBV5-1 with TRBJ1-1, with D unclear. Trimming removed 4 bases from V and 0 bases from J, with 7 bases in between. The germline gives CDR1 SGHRS, CDR2 YFSETQ. The CDR3 is 13 amino acids. Here the CDR3 DNA reads TGCGCCAGCAGCCCGATAGTGAACACTGAAGCTTTCTTT. Protein sequence: CASSPIVNTEAFF.

The chain links TRBV7-3 to TRBJ2-2, with TRBD1 as a possible D gene (5 bases). In germline, CDR1 is SGHTA, CDR2 FQGTGA. The CDR3 covers 16 residues. The V end lost 4 bases, the J end lost 4 bases, and 16 bases lay between the germline ends. CDR3 sequence reads: CASSSGAGPGTGELFF. The CDR3 coding sequence is TGTGCCAGCAGCTCCGGAGCAGGGCCGGGCACCGGGGAGCTGTTTTTT.

The genes are TRBV19 and TRBJ2-7; 8 bases agree with TRBD1. Germline V gives CDR1 LNHDA, CDR2 SQIVND (reference sequence). The V gene end was trimmed by 4 bases and the J gene end by 4 bases; junction bases not matched to a gene: 6. CDR3 length equals 14 residues. The CDR3 DNA reads TGTGCCAGTAGTAATCCAGGGGGCATTTACGAGCAGTACTTC. It translates to CASSNPGGIYEQYF.

The chain employs TRBV10-3 and TRBJ1-2; D may be TRBD1 (6 bases). Trimming took 2 bases from V and 2 from J, leaving 12 bases between them. The CDR3 loop spans 15 amino acids. The germline V gene encodes CDR1 ENHRY and CDR2 SYGVKD. The CDR3 sequence: CAISEVVDRNYGYTF. CDR3 sequence (DNA): TGTGCCATCAGTGAGGTGGTTGACAGGAACTATGGCTACACCTTC.

There are a few counts of this clone. The rearrangement joins TRBV4-1 to TRBJ2-2; 7 bases map to TRBD2. The germline V gene has CDR1 MGHRA and CDR2 YSYEKL. V shed 1 base, J shed 4 bases, and the junction held 15 bases outside the gene matches. The length of the CDR3 is 19 residues. This chain's CDR3 is CASSQVILMVGGVTGELFF. CDR3 coding DNA: TGCGCCAGCAGCCAAGTTATTCTGATGGTTGGGGGGGTCACCGGGGAGCTGTTTTTT.

The chain employs TRBV7-2 and TRBJ2-7, with 10 bases that match TRBD1. Germline CDR1 SGHTA, CDR2 FQGNSA. The CDR3 sequence is 15 residues long. V gave up 2 bases and J gave up 6 bases; unmatched junction bases: 7. The CDR3 here is CASSLQGQGVGEQYF. The CDR3 DNA follows: TGTGCCAGCAGCTTACAAGGACAGGGGGTCGGCGAGCAGTACTTC.

The chain links TRBV6-1 to TRBJ1-1; a weak D match, TRBD1 (5 bases). Germline loops: CDR1 MNHNS, CDR2 SASEGT. CDR3 length equals 12 residues. The CDR3 DNA sequence: TGTGCGGAGGGAGGGGTTGGAACTGAAGCTTTCTTT. Translated, it gives CAEGGVGTEAFF.

Details on this clone: At the DNA level, this CDR3 is encoded by other sequences in the same sample as well. The chain combines TRBV28 with TRBJ1-1; weak D call: TRBD1 (6 bases). Looked up from germline, CDR1 is MDHEN and CDR2 is SYDVKM. The V and J ends lost 2 bases and 4 bases respectively, with 11 bases between them. The CDR3 runs 14 residues. In DNA, the CDR3 is TGTGCCAGCAGTTTAGGGGGCGCAGGCACTGAAGCTTTCTTT. Residues: CASSLGGAGTEAFF.

The gene calls are TRBV4-3 and TRBJ1-2, with 7 bases that match TRBD1. Germline V gene lookup returns CDR1 LGHNA and CDR2 YSLEER. The CDR3 totals 17 residues. J gave up 0 bases and V 5 bases, and 12 bases lay outside the gene matches. CDR3 DNA: TGCGCCAGCAGCGCACGGGACAGCCTACTATCTAACTATGGCTACACCTTC. Its protein product is CASSARDSLLSNYGYTF.

The CDR3 region is CSVLGTLNTEAFF. The CDR3, as DNA: TGCAGCGTTTTAGGGACATTGAACACTGAAGCTTTCTTT. The chain carries TRBV29-1 and TRBJ1-1; D is perhaps TRBD1 (6 bases). The CDR3 totals 13 residues. Trimming cost V 5 bases and J 0 bases, with 10 bases left between them. Germline-derived CDR1 and CDR2 are SQVTM and ANQGSEA.

This sequence joins TRBV11-3 and TRBJ2-3; 7 bases line up with TRBD1. J lost 5 bases, V lost 1 base, and 3 bases had no gene match. The CDR3 runs to 14 residues. Germline CDR1 reads SGHNT; CDR2 reads YENEEA. CDR3 nucleotide sequence: TGTGCCAGCAGCTTAGCAACAGGGGTAGATACGCAGTATTTT. As protein: CASSLATGVDTQYF.

The chain recombines TRBV5-1 with TRBJ2-3; TRBD2 matches at 8 bases. V dropped 0 bases and J dropped 6; count of bases not matched to a gene: 3. There are 14 residues in the CDR3. Germline V gene data show CDR1 as SGHRS and CDR2 as YFSETQ. The chain's CDR3 is CASSLDPSGDTQYF. In DNA, the CDR3 is TGCGCCAGCAGCTTGGACCCTAGCGGGGATACGCAGTATTTT.

The chain uses TRBV6-5 and TRBJ2-2; 8 positions match TRBD1. CDR1 is MNHEY, CDR2 SVGAGI, per germline. J was trimmed by 7 bases and V by 4 bases; bases with no gene match: 5. The CDR3 contains 14 residues. The CDR3 bases are TGTGCCAGCAGTTCCGCAGGGGGCGGCGGGGAGCTGTTTTTT. As protein: CASSSAGGGGELFF.

The table lists this clone with a few counts. V gene TRBV6-5 combines with J gene TRBJ2-3; the D is unclear. V was pared by 5 bases and J by 5 bases, with 8 bases between. There are 12 residues in the CDR3. Germline assignment: CDR1 MNHEY and CDR2 SVGAGI. The CDR3: CASSGSGDTQYF. Here the CDR3 DNA reads TGTGCCAGCAGTGGGTCGGGAGATACGCAGTATTTT.

This clone occurred a few times. The chain has TRBV6-1 and TRBJ2-2; D uncertain. Trimming pared 4 bases from V and 2 bases from J, leaving 8 bases between. CDR3 length equals 14 residues. Germline CDR1 reads MNHNS; CDR2 reads SASEGT. The CDR3 DNA sequence: TGTGCCAGCAGTGTCACACGCAACACCGGGGAGCTGTTTTTT. Translating it yields CASSVTRNTGELFF.

The table lists this clone with a few counts. This is likely an artifact of a read error, given a far larger clone one base away. The V gene is TRBV7-9, the J gene TRBJ1-1; D remains ambiguous. Germline CDR1 SEHNR, CDR2 FQNEAQ (reference sequence). The CDR3 has 17 amino acids. CDR3 amino acids: CSSSPEGFGKAYTEAFF. The CDR3 bases are TGTTCCAGCAGCCCGGAGGGTTTCGGGAAAGCTTACACTGAAGCTTTCTTT.

This clone was detected only a few times. CDR3 DNA: TGCGCCAGCAGCCAAGCCTCGACAGAGAACACTGAAGCTTTCTTT. This sequence encodes CASSQASTENTEAFF. The V and J genes are TRBV4-3 and TRBJ1-1, with a weak D call TRBD1 (5 bases). Trimming took off 1 base at V and 1 base at J, with 10 bases between the two ends. CDR1 and CDR2 from the germline V gene are LGHNA and YSLEER. The CDR3 consists of 15 residues.

This clone is a singleton in its sample. The chain employs TRBV29-1 and TRBJ2-7; TRBD1 aligns across 8 bases. J gave up 2 bases and V 4 bases, and 4 bases lay outside the gene matches. The CDR3 has 13 residues. Germline CDR1 SQVTM, CDR2 ANQGSEA. The CDR3 DNA follows: TGCAGCGTTGGGACAGGGAAAACCTACGAGCAGTACTTC. It codes for CSVGTGKTYEQYF.

The J gene is TRBJ1-1, the V gene TRBV19, with 11 bases matching TRBD1. The CDR3 consists of 14 residues. Trimming took 0 bases from V and 14 from J; bases not matched to a gene: 8. The germline V gene encodes CDR1 LNHDA and CDR2 SQIVND (reference sequence). The CDR3 DNA is TGTGCCAGTAGTATAGATAGGTCGGACAGGGGGCGCTTCTTT. It encodes CASSIDRSDRGRFF.

The chain links TRBV7-9 to TRBJ1-3, with TRBD1 matching over 9 bases. Germline CDR1 SEHNR, CDR2 FQNEAQ (reference sequence). The V gene end was trimmed by 6 bases and the J gene end by 2 bases; junction bases not matched to a gene: 14. This CDR3 region has 18 residues. CDR3 sequence (DNA): TGTGCCAGCAGTCCCGGGACAGGGTCTAGCCTCGCTGGAAACACCATATATTTT. Its protein is CASSPGTGSSLAGNTIYF.

The rearrangement uses TRBV4-1 and TRBJ1-2; D remains unclear. This CDR3 has 14 amino acids. CDR1 is MGHRA, CDR2 YSYEKL, per germline. Trimming removed 0 bases at V and 3 bases at J, with 8 bases between. CDR3 nucleotide sequence: TGCGCCAGCAGCCAAGATGCACGGGACTATGGCTACACCTTC. The encoded protein is CASSQDARDYGYTF.

The chain employs TRBV5-6 and TRBJ2-7; a possible D gene is TRBD1 (5 bases). V was pared by 2 bases and J by 7 bases, with 10 bases between. Looked up from germline, CDR1 is SGHDT and CDR2 is YYEEEE. The CDR3 extends over 12 amino acids. The CDR3 DNA reads as TGTGCCAGCAGCTTTGGTAAGGGGGAGCAGTACTTC. Amino acid sequence: CASSFGKGEQYF.

This chain uses TRBV25-1 with TRBJ2-3; weak D call: TRBD1 (5 bases). V dropped 2 bases and J dropped 2 bases, with 8 bases sitting between them. The CDR3 is 14 amino acids. Looked up from germline, CDR1 is MGHDK and CDR2 is SYGVNS. The CDR3 nucleotides read TGTGCCAGCAGTGAAATCAGGGTCACAGATACGCAGTATTTT. Translating gives CASSEIRVTDTQYF.